The 6 T cell receptor beta chains below were found in one sample sequenced in a study of cytotoxic CD8 clonotypes in ibrutinib-treated CLL. Sequencing used immunoSEQ multiplex PCR; TCRdb keeps in-frame clones, though not all of them. The sample lists roughly 200,000 clones, approximately 79% occurring once. Material: PBMCs, obtained after 12 months of ibrutinib treatment. The receptors were gathered from a human donor with chronic lymphocytic leukemia.

The chain uses TRBV29-1 and TRBJ1-1; maybe TRBD1 (5 bases). Trimming cost V 7 bases and J 1 base, with 13 bases left between them. Germline assignment: CDR1 SQVTM and CDR2 ANQGSEA. The CDR3 has 13 amino acids. Here the CDR3 reads CSASGRGNTEAFF. The CDR3 region has the DNA TGCAGCGCCTCGGGAAGGGGGAACACTGAAGCTTTCTTT.

To note about this clone: The same CDR3 is also encoded by other DNA sequences in this sample. V is TRBV10-3 and J is TRBJ2-7; D gene uncertain. V lost 3 bases, J lost 4 bases, and 4 bases lay in between. CDR1 ENHRY and CDR2 SYGVKD come from the germline V gene. CDR3 length: 11 amino acids. CDR3 sequence reads: CAISDSYEQYF. Written as DNA, the CDR3 is TGTGCCATCAGTGACAGTTACGAGCAGTACTTC.

The rearrangement links TRBV5-4 to TRBJ2-1, with 9 bases fitting TRBD2. V shed 0 bases, J shed 5 bases, and the junction held 3 bases outside the gene matches. In germline, CDR1 is SGHNT, CDR2 YYREEE (reference sequence). CDR3 length: 15 amino acids. The CDR3 reads CASSLVAGVHNEQFF. Written as DNA, the CDR3 is TGTGCCAGCAGCTTGGTAGCGGGAGTCCACAATGAGCAGTTCTTC.

Regarding this clone: At one end the junction does not follow the germline gene, possibly because of a read error. The rearrangement uses TRBV7-7 and TRBJ2-5, with 7 positions matching TRBD2. Germline assignment: CDR1 SSHAT and CDR2 FNYEAQ (reference sequence). CDR3 length: 17 amino acids. The CDR3 region is CASSRSLAGRPEETQYF. Written as DNA, the CDR3 is TGTGCTAGCAGCCGATCCTTAGCGGGCCGGCCGGAAGAGACCCAGTACTTC.

The chain links TRBV27 to TRBJ2-5; no firm D call. The CDR3 covers 13 residues. The V gene's germline CDR1 is MNHEY and CDR2 SMNVEV (reference sequence). With 1 base removed from V and 2 bases from J, the gap between germline ends came to 5 bases. This chain's CDR3 is CASSLFPQETQYF. CDR3 coding DNA: TGTGCCAGCAGTTTATTTCCTCAAGAGACCCAGTACTTC.

V gene TRBV6-5 combines with J gene TRBJ1-3, with no clear D. Germline CDR1 reads MNHEY; CDR2 reads SVGAGI. With 7 bases removed from V and 4 bases from J, the gap between germline ends came to 11 bases. The length of the CDR3 is 13 residues. CDR3 nucleotides: TGTGCCAGCATGTCAATGGGGGGAAACACCATATATTTT. Protein: CASMSMGGNTIYF.